In this sample, the clone carrying this TCR beta chain turned up a few times. Its specificity is not known. These data come from a study of T-cell memory formation after mild COVID-19. Study conclusions and caveats: Of the contracting clones, CD4+ ones lay mainly in CM and EM, and CD8+ ones in EMRA. A subset of responding clones appeared in pre-infection memory, suggesting cross-reactive memory joined.

Trimming removed 4 bases from V and 7 bases from J; junction bases left unmatched: 7. CDR1 is SGHTA and CDR2 is FQGNSA in the germline V gene. This CDR3 region has 15 residues. cDNA libraries for TCR alpha and TCR beta, carrying sample barcodes and UMIs, came from 5'RACE with constant-segment primers. TCRdb reanalysed the 5' RACE reads using MiXCR and keeps one entry per CDR3 protein. The sample includes hundreds of thousands of distinct CDR3 sequences, nearly 25% of them seen just once. Sequencing was carried out using PBMCs or a T cell subset sorted from them (not recorded which). The source of this sequence is an adult woman who had mild COVID-19 (a few samples of this study predate the infection). Cell type and time point are not known. The rearrangement links TRBV7-2 to TRBJ2-1; 10 nucleotides align to TRBD2. The CDR3 sequence is CASSSSGTSVNEQFF. In nucleotides, the CDR3 is TGTGCCAGCAGCTCGTCCGGGACTAGCGTGAATGAGCAGTTCTTC.